This entry lists 26 T cell receptor beta chains sequenced from one sample in a study of T cell clonality in common variable immunodeficiency (dated by TCRdb to the mid-2010s). The library was obtained by the immunoSEQ multiplex PCR assay. TCRdb's version of the immuneACCESS table is confined to in-frame rearrangements and falls short of the full clone set. An unresolved V gene accounts for under half of the shortfall where checked; the remainder is of unknown origin. The table shows under 60,000 clones here, with no singletons. About 3.7% of the sample is taken by the ten largest. Sequencing was performed on peripheral blood mononuclear cells. The receptor source for this set is a person between 18 and 75 years old in good health.

This clone was seen many times. The read terminates 3 residues before the CDR3 end, so the remaining end is supplied by the germline J gene. The chain is built from TRBV13 and TRBJ2-7, with D maybe TRBD1 (5 bases). CDR1 PRHDT and CDR2 FYEKMQ come from the germline V gene (reference sequence). The CDR3 has 14 amino acids. Trimming cost V 0 bases and J 0 bases, with 6 bases left between them. The CDR3 DNA, read in part, is TGTGCCAGCAGCTTAGGTGGGGCCTCCTACGAG. This codes for CASSLGGASYE. The whole CDR3 sequence is CASSLGGASYEQYF.

This clone was counted many times. The CDR3 is cut off 3 residues early in the read; its end comes from the germline J gene. This chain uses TRBV10-1 with TRBJ2-7; 10 bases are shared with TRBD1. Trimming took 0 bases from V and 5 from J; bases not matched to a gene: 4. The germline V gene has CDR1 WNHNN and CDR2 SYGVQD (reference sequence). The CDR3 totals 15 residues. The CDR3 sequence is CASSESGTGDHEQYF. The part of the CDR3 DNA that was read is TGCGCCAGCAGTGAGTCAGGGACAGGGGATCACGAG.

In its sample, this clone was seen many times. The read stops 3 residues short of the end of the CDR3; the missing end is completed from the germline J gene. The V and J genes are TRBV20-1 and TRBJ2-5, with D possibly being TRBD1 (5 bases). Germline lookup yields CDR1 DFQATT and CDR2 SNEGSKA (reference sequence). The CDR3 has 14 residues. Trimming took 5 bases from V and 3 from J, leaving 16 bases between them. CDR3 region: CSAAVYAGKETQYF. Incomplete CDR3 DNA: TGCAGTGCTGCCGTTTACGCAGGGAAAGAGACC.

Comments on this clone: The CDR3 end is not reached by the read, which stops 3 residues before it; the germline J gene fills it in. The rearrangement joins TRBV11-3 to TRBJ2-5, with 7 nucleotides matching TRBD2. CDR3 length: 15 amino acids. Germline CDR1 SGHNT, CDR2 YENEEA. The V segment lost 4 bases and the J segment 5 bases; nucleotides outside the gene matches: 10. The CDR3 DNA, read in part, is TGTGCCAGCAGCTCCGCCGGGACTAATCGGGAGACC. It encodes CASSSAGTNRET. The whole CDR3 reads CASSSAGTNRETQYF. Supplemented by reference TRBV11-3 and TRBJ2-5, the full variable domain reads EAGVVQSPRYKIIEKKQPVAFWCNPISGHNTLYWYLQNLGQGPELLIRYENEEAVDDSQLPKDRFSAERLKGVDSTLKIQPAELGDSAVYLCASSSAGTNRETQYFGPGTRLLVL.

This clone showed up many times. The observed sequence ends 3 residues before the CDR3 terminus, with the missing tail filled in from the germline J gene. V and J are TRBV19 and TRBJ2-7, with 7 nucleotides matching TRBD1. The V gene end was trimmed by 5 bases and the J gene end by 2 bases; junction bases not matched to a gene: 6. Germline V CDR1 and CDR2: LNHDA, SQIVND (reference sequence). The CDR3 is 14 amino acids. CDR3 DNA, as far as it was read: TGTGCCAGTAGTTCCCCGGGACAGACCTACGAG. It translates to CASSSPGQTYE. Given in full, the CDR3 is CASSSPGQTYEQYF.

This clone was counted at least ten times. With the read ending 3 residues before the CDR3 end, the germline J gene is used to fill in that end. The chain links TRBV18 to TRBJ2-7, with TRBD2 matching 14 bases. The germline V gene has CDR1 KGHSH and CDR2 LQKENI. The CDR3 consists of 17 residues. The ends lost 5 bases at V and 1 base at J; junction bases unmatched: 7. The sequenced part of the CDR3 DNA is TGTGCCAGCTCATCCGGGACTAGCGGGAGTGGATCCTACGAG. Residues: CASSSGTSGSGSYE. The entire CDR3 is CASSSGTSGSGSYEQYF.

There are many counts of this clone. Read coverage stops 3 residues before the CDR3 terminus; the germline J gene supplies the remainder. The chain recombines TRBV18 with TRBJ1-2; 7 positions match TRBD1. CDR3 length: 13 amino acids. J was trimmed by 3 bases and V by 3 bases; bases with no gene match: 1. Germline V gene data show CDR1 as KGHSH and CDR2 as LQKENI. CDR3 loop: CASSPRGDYGYTF. Partial CDR3 DNA: TGTGCCAGCTCACCCAGGGGGGACTATGGC. Using reference TRBV18 and TRBJ1-2 for the parts outside the CDR3, the full variable domain is NAGVMQNPRHLVRRRGQEARLRCSPMKGHSHVYWYRQLPEEGLKFMVYLQKENIIDESGMPKERFSAEFPKEGPSILRIQQVVRGDSAAYFCASSPRGDYGYTFGSGTRLTVV.

With respect to this clone: The read comes to an end 3 residues before the CDR3 does, leaving the germline J gene to fill in the end. The chain joins TRBV20-1 to TRBJ2-1; D is perhaps TRBD2 (5 bases). This CDR3 contains 16 residues. Germline values: CDR1 DFQATT, CDR2 SNEGSKA (reference sequence). V gave up 0 bases and J gave up 0 bases, with 12 bases separating them. CDR3 DNA, as far as it was read: TGCAGTGCTAGAGACCCTAGCCGCAACTCCTACAATGAG. Protein sequence: CSARDPSRNSYNE. The whole CDR3 reads CSARDPSRNSYNEQFF.

This clone came up many times. The read halts 3 residues ahead of the CDR3 end, with the missing end drawn from the germline J gene. The chain combines TRBV19 with TRBJ2-3; the D gene is possibly TRBD1 (7 bases). Per the germline V gene, CDR1 is LNHDA and CDR2 is SQIVND (reference sequence). The CDR3 is made up of 15 amino acids. V was shortened by 6 bases and J by 7 bases, with 20 bases between the two germline ends. The CDR3 bases that were read are TGTGCCAGTAGGTCGGGGGAGGCAGGGGGGAATACG. It codes for CASRSGEAGGNT. The full CDR3 protein is CASRSGEAGGNTQYF. Looking up the rest from reference TRBV19 and TRBJ2-3 gives the full variable domain: DGGITQSPKYLFRKEGQNVTLSCEQNLNHDAMYWYRQDPGQGLRLIYYSQIVNDFQKGDIAEGYSVSREKKESFPLTVTSAQKNPTAFYLCASRSGEAGGNTQYFGPGTRLTVL.

This clone was found many times. The read halts 3 residues ahead of the CDR3 end, with the missing end drawn from the germline J gene. The chain combines TRBV30 with TRBJ2-1, with D unresolved. Trimming took 1 base from V and 5 from J, leaving 6 bases between them. CDR1 is GTSNPN, CDR2 SVGIG, per germline (reference sequence). The CDR3 consists of 12 residues. The CDR3 sequence is CAWSGQNNEQFF. The sequenced part of the CDR3 DNA is TGTGCCTGGAGTGGGCAGAACAATGAG.

This clone was counted many times. The read gets to within 3 residues of the CDR3 end, and the germline J gene fills in the rest. The chain employs TRBV18 and TRBJ2-1, with TRBD1 matching 9 bases. The CDR3 runs to 12 residues. Germline assignment: CDR1 KGHSH and CDR2 LQKENI. J lost 9 bases, V lost 3 bases, and 0 bases had no gene match. The sequenced CDR3 bases are TGTGCCAGCTCACCGACAGGGGGTGAG. Translated: CASSPTGGE. The full CDR3 protein reads CASSPTGGEQFF.

This clone was seen only a few times. The read terminates 3 residues before the CDR3 end, so the remaining end is supplied by the germline J gene. The J gene is TRBJ1-2, the V gene TRBV7-9; no clear D gene. The germline V and J ends were trimmed by 1 base and 6 bases, with 6 bases remaining between them. CDR1 SEHNR and CDR2 FQNEAQ come from the germline V gene (reference sequence). This CDR3 comprises 12 residues. The part of the CDR3 DNA that was read is TGTGCCAGCAGCTTAGGGCAGAATGGC. It specifies CASSLGQNG. The entire CDR3 protein reads CASSLGQNGYTF. Together with reference TRBV7-9 and TRBJ1-2, the CDR3 gives the full variable domain: DTGVSQNPRHKITKRGQNVTFRCDPISEHNRLYWYRQTLGQGPEFLTYFQNEAQLEKSRLLSDRFSAERPKGSFSTLEIQRTEQGDSAMYLCASSLGQNGYTFGSGTRLTVV.

The sample holds a few counts of this clone. The read falls 3 residues short of the CDR3 end, and the missing part is taken from the germline J gene. This chain connects TRBV18 to TRBJ2-7; TRBD1 matches at 8 bases. The J segment lost 4 bases and the V segment lost 6 bases, leaving 8 bases of the junction unmatched. Germline V CDR1 and CDR2: KGHSH, LQKENI. The CDR3 totals 14 residues. The CDR3 DNA, read in part, is TGTGCCAGCTCCCAGGAAACAGGGGGGTACGAG. Translated: CASSQETGGYE. Given in full, the CDR3 is CASSQETGGYEQYF.

The sample holds many counts of this clone. The CDR3 end is not reached by the read, which stops 3 residues before it; the germline J gene fills it in. This chain uses TRBV10-2 with TRBJ2-1; 8 positions match TRBD1. The CDR3 is 15 amino acids. V trimming: 1 base; J trimming: 3 bases; junction bases outside the gene matches: 2. The germline gives CDR1 WSHSY, CDR2 SAAADI. CDR3 sequence: CASSEFGQGYNEQFF. The part of the CDR3 DNA that was read is TGCGCCAGCAGTGAGTTTGGACAGGGCTACAATGAG.

The sample holds many counts of this clone. The CDR3 end falls 3 residues outside the read, so it is completed with the germline J gene. The chain links TRBV6-2 or TRBV6-3 to TRBJ2-7; possibly TRBD2 for D (5 bases). The V gene lost 3 bases and the J gene lost 5 bases, with 17 bases spanning the gap. This CDR3 comprises 15 residues. Per the germline V gene, CDR1 is MNHEY and CDR2 is SVGEGT. The DNA read from the CDR3 is TGTGCCAGCAGTTATGTTCGGGGTTTTAGGAACGAG. This codes for CASSYVRGFRNE. The entire CDR3 reads CASSYVRGFRNEQYF.

There are many counts of this clone. The CDR3 end falls 3 residues outside the read, so it is completed with the germline J gene. The V call is TRBV30, the J call TRBJ2-5; D is undetermined. CDR3 length equals 14 residues. Germline loops: CDR1 GTSNPN, CDR2 SVGIG (reference sequence). V lost 3 bases and J 0 bases, leaving 11 bases between the germline ends. The CDR3 DNA, read in part, is TGTGCCTGGAGAGCTCGACAAAACCAAGAGACC. It yields the protein CAWRARQNQET. The entire CDR3 reads CAWRARQNQETQYF.

This clone was detected ten times or more. With the read ending 3 residues before the CDR3 end, the germline J gene is used to fill in that end. The J gene is TRBJ2-7, the V gene TRBV6-1; 9 nucleotides align to TRBD2. J gave up 6 bases and V 2 bases, and 5 bases lay outside the gene matches. CDR1 MNHNS and CDR2 SASEGT come from the germline V gene. This CDR3 spans 14 amino acids. This CDR3 is CASSELGLAPEQYF. The DNA read from the CDR3 is TGTGCCAGCAGTGAACTCGGACTAGCGCCCGAG.

At least ten counts were recorded for this clone. The CDR3 extends 3 residues past the end of the read, so its final part is completed from the germline J gene. The chain links TRBV6-1 to TRBJ2-5; D not resolved. V lost 0 bases and J lost 7, with 9 bases in between. This CDR3 comprises 13 residues. From germline, CDR1 is MNHNS and CDR2 SASEGT. The CDR3 DNA, read in part, is TGTGCCAGCAGTGAAGCCGCCCTCGGGACC. Its translation is CASSEAALGT. In full, the CDR3 reads CASSEAALGTQYF.

This clone was counted many times. The DNA ends 3 residues before the CDR3 does, and the rest of the CDR3 is filled in from the germline J gene. The genes are TRBV19 and TRBJ1-2; the D gene is possibly TRBD1 (5 bases). The length of the CDR3 is 10 residues. V dropped 10 bases and J dropped 6 bases, with 9 bases sitting between them. In germline, CDR1 is LNHDA, CDR2 SQIVND (reference sequence). CDR3 DNA, as far as it was read: TGTGCCACCCGGGGGAATGGC. Translating it yields CATRGNG. The whole CDR3 region reads CATRGNGYTF.

This clone has at least ten counts. The read ends 3 residues early relative to the CDR3; the germline J gene fills the gap. The rearrangement uses TRBV7-8 and TRBJ2-5; 9 nucleotides match TRBD1. The CDR3 is 15 amino acids. V shed 5 bases and J 7 bases; nucleotides not matched to a gene: 11. CDR1 and CDR2 from the germline V gene are SGHVS and FQNEAQ. The CDR3 spells CASSQAGTGTVTQYF. Incomplete CDR3 DNA: TGTGCCAGCAGCCAAGCCGGGACAGGGACTGTGACC.

Many counts were recorded for this clone. The read is 3 residues too short to cover the CDR3 end, so that end is filled in from the germline J gene. V usage is TRBV10-1 and J usage is TRBJ2-7, with D unclear. V shed 3 bases and J shed 4 bases, with 7 bases lying between them. The CDR3 runs 12 residues. Germline lookup yields CDR1 WNHNN and CDR2 SYGVQD (reference sequence). The covered CDR3 bases are TGCGCCAGCAGTGAATCCGGGTACGAG. Its translation: CASSESGYE. From start to end, the CDR3 is CASSESGYEQYF.

About this clone: Read sequence stops 3 residues before the CDR3 end, and the germline J gene provides the missing end. The V and J genes are TRBV19 and TRBJ2-2, with D possibly TRBD1 on 5 matching bases. The length of the CDR3 is 14 residues. Germline V gene data show CDR1 as LNHDA and CDR2 as SQIVND (reference sequence). The DNA read from the CDR3 is TGTGCCAGTAGTCCGGGTTCTGGGGCCAACGTG. This codes for CASSPGSGANV. The CDR3 reads in full as CASSPGSGANVLFF.

The sample holds many counts of this clone. The missing CDR3 end, 3 residues past where the read stops, is filled in from the germline J gene. The chain links TRBV5-1 to TRBJ2-7; 10 nucleotides line up with TRBD2. After removal of 1 base from V and 5 bases from J, the junction contained 9 bases not matched to a gene. This CDR3 is built from 16 residues. The V gene's germline CDR1 is SGHRS and CDR2 YFSETQ. The part of the CDR3 DNA that was read is TGCGCCAGCAGCTTGCGTCCGTCTAGCGGGAGCCACGAG. Translation gives CASSLRPSSGSHE. The complete CDR3 sequence is CASSLRPSSGSHEQYF.

Points on this clone: The read stops 3 residues short of the end of the CDR3; the missing end is completed from the germline J gene. The chain has TRBV11-3 and TRBJ1-6; D unresolved. The germline V and J ends were trimmed by 4 bases and 7 bases, with 14 bases remaining between them. The germline gives CDR1 SGHNT, CDR2 YENEEA. This CDR3 is 15 amino acids long. CDR3 protein: CASSSGPDGNSPLHF. The CDR3 bases that were read are TGTGCCAGCAGCTCAGGCCCTGATGGGAATTCACCC.

The table lists this clone with many counts. The read ends 3 residues early relative to the CDR3; the germline J gene fills the gap. The chain carries TRBV7-9 and TRBJ1-1, with D unresolved. The CDR3 extends over 14 amino acids. Trimming left V 5 bases short and J 4 bases short, with 14 bases between. CDR1 and CDR2 (germline): SEHNR, FQNEAQ (reference sequence). The CDR3 loop is CASSSRGLATEAFF. The sequenced part of the CDR3 DNA is TGTGCCAGCAGCAGCAGAGGGTTGGCCACTGAA.

In its sample, this clone was seen many times. The read terminates 3 residues before the CDR3 end, so the remaining end is supplied by the germline J gene. The rearrangement links TRBV6-1 to TRBJ1-2, with D possibly matching TRBD1 (5 bases). Deletions cut 2 bases from V and 2 bases from J, with 9 bases between. The CDR3 has 14 amino acids. Germline-derived CDR1 and CDR2 are MNHNS and SASEGT. CDR3 bases read: TGTGCCAGCAGTGAAAACAGGCGAAACTATGGC. Encoded protein: CASSENRRNYG. The complete CDR3 reads CASSENRRNYGYTF.